The source of this TCR beta chain is a study of cytomegalovirus exposure and HLA in healthy donors. Study-wide context: From about 179 million T cells, an earlier analysis saw 100 million to 140 million unique TCR beta sequences.

As for this clone: The antigen is undetermined.

CDR3 length: 12 residues. V lost 8 bases to trimming and J lost 3 bases; unmatched junction nucleotides: 4. The germline V gene encodes CDR1 MNHNY and CDR2 SVGAGI (reference sequence). Use of 60 Vbeta and 13 Jbeta primers characterized the PCR. Profiling relied on immunoSEQ multiplex PCR, and the TCRdb table lists in-frame clones only, not all of them. The table includes fewer than 150,000 clones, around 79% detected once. General study findings and limits: Around 160 TCR beta chains were listed as cytomegalovirus-associated. When analyzed later, a missense DCLRE1C variant was found to be linked to TCR beta V- and J-gene trimming. Presence/absence analyses assumed roughly uniform sequencing depth across donors, which may not hold.

The receptor's source is a male donor in good health and CMV-seronegative. The sample comprised PBMCs. V and J are TRBV6-6 and TRBJ2-7; the match to TRBD1 covers 7 bases. The CDR3 nucleotides are TGTGCCAGCCGGGACAGACACTACGAGCAGTACTTC. Translation gives CASRDRHYEQYF.